This TCR beta chain was found in a study of regulatory T cells in long-lasting Graves disease. Time point reported: newly diagnosed GD, antithyroid drugs for less than 3 months. PBMC-extracted RNA yielded the TCR library. The CDR3 length is 14 residues. The germline V gene has CDR1 SQVTM and CDR2 ANQGSEA. V dropped 7 bases and J dropped 0; count of bases not matched to a gene: 8. A few counts support this clonotype. Sequencing libraries for TCR beta were prepared with iRepertoire HTBI primers and Arm-PCR of CDR3 regions. MiXCR was run by TCRdb on the multiplex PCR reads, yielding one entry per CDR3 protein. The data contain 530,000 or so distinct CDR3 sequences, 15% to 20% of them seen just once; the ten biggest clones take up around 11%. This sample also appeared in a second study, on T cells in Graves' hyperthyroidism and ophthalmopathy.

This chain connects TRBV29-1 to TRBJ1-2; 7 nucleotides agree with TRBD1. The material was peripheral blood mononuclear cells (PBMCs), obtained at new diagnosis, from a patient treated with antithyroid drugs. The TCR was taken from a man between 18 and 35 years old with Graves disease. In DNA form, the CDR3 reads TGCAGCGCCACAGGGGCCGGTACTAACTATGGCTACACCTTC. It translates to CSATGAGTNYGYTF.